This T cell receptor beta chain was retrieved from a study of blood T cell repertoires in COVID-19. About the study: The United States, Italy and Spain provided the acute and convalescent COVID-19 samples. The analysed material was cDNA or gDNA that came from T cells, B-cell-depleted T cells, or PBMCs.

CDR1 is SGDLS, CDR2 YYNGEE, per germline. The CDR3 extends over 15 amino acids. V dropped 1 base and J dropped 1 base, with 8 bases sitting between them. Measured with immunoSEQ multiplex PCR; TCRdb has only the in-frame clones, and not every one. The table includes 100,000 to 120,000 clones, more than 80% detected once. The receptor was isolated from a woman between 50 and 59 years old with acute or convalescent COVID-19. The sample comprised peripheral blood. J is TRBJ2-2 and V is TRBV9; D unclear. The CDR3 protein is CASSVQAGNTGELFF. The CDR3 DNA is TGTGCCAGCAGCGTACAAGCTGGGAACACCGGGGAGCTGTTTTTT.